Listed below are T cell receptor beta chains from one sample, sequenced in a study of blood T cell repertoires in COVID-19. Sequencing used immunoSEQ multiplex PCR; TCRdb keeps in-frame clones, though not all of them. The sample shows under 300,000 clones, 83% of them seen only once. Sequenced material: peripheral blood. Every receptor here comes from a man at least 80 years old with acute or convalescent COVID-19. Each CDR3 is given without its conserved first and last residue. Fields, in order: CDR3 protein, J gene, V gene.

ASSQHGLAGAIYEQY	TRBJ2-7	TRBV3-1/TRBV3-2
ASSWGQSNYGYT	TRBJ1-2	TRBV28
ASSWGGRGRGTDTQY	TRBJ2-3	TRBV5-4
ASRERGEVAGTDTQY	TRBJ2-3	TRBV4-2
ASSISLARGNEQF	TRBJ2-1	TRBV19
ASSLKQGPYEQY	TRBJ2-7	TRBV18
ASSGRGQGLNEQY	TRBJ2-7	TRBV2
ASSDQGSGGYT	TRBJ1-2	TRBV2
ASSPSGSLVHEQY	TRBJ2-7	TRBV5-4
ASSQVTSGRRGEQY	TRBJ2-7	TRBV3-1/TRBV3-2
SVEGMVLADYTDTQY	TRBJ2-3	TRBV29-1
ASSRGLNTGELF	TRBJ2-2	TRBV11-3
ASSVGGGSSYNEQF	TRBJ2-1	TRBV9
ASSKGGQGDTEAF	TRBJ1-1	TRBV21-1
ASSSGTGSYEQY	TRBJ2-7	TRBV7-9